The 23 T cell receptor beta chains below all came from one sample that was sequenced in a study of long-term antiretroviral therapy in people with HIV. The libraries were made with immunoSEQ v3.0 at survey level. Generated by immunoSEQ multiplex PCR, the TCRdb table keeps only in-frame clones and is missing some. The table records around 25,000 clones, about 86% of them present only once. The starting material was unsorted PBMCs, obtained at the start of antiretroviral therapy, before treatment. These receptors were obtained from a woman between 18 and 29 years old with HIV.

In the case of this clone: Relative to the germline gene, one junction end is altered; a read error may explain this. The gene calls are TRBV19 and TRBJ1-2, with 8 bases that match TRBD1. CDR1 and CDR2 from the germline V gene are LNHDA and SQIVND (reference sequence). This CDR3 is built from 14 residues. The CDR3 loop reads CANSSGQGVDGYTF. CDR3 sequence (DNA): TGTGCCAATAGTTCCGGACAGGGTGTGGATGGCTACACCTTC.

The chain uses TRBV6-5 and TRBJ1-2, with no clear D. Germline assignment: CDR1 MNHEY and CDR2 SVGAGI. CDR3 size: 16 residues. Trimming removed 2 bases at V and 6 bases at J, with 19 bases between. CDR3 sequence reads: CASSYTPQAIPDGYTF. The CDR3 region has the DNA TGTGCCAGCAGTTACACCCCACAAGCAATCCCGGATGGCTACACCTTC.

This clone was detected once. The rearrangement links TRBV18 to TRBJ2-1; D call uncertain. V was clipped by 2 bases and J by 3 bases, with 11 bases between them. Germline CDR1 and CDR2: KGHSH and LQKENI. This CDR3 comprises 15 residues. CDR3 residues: CASSPLAGSYNEQFF. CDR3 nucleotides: TGTGCCAGCTCACCATTGGCAGGTAGCTACAATGAGCAGTTCTTC.

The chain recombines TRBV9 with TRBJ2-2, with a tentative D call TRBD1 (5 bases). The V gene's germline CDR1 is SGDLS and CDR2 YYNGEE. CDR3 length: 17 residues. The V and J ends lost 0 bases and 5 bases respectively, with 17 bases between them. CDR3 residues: CASSVGGFRGWTGELFF. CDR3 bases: TGTGCCAGCAGCGTAGGGGGATTTAGGGGCTGGACCGGGGAGCTGTTTTTT. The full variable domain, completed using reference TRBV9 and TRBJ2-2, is DSGVTQTPKHLITATGQRVTLRCSPRSGDLSVYWYQQSLDQGLQFLIQYYNGEERAKGNILERFSAQQFPDLHSELNLSSLELGDSALYFCASSVGGFRGWTGELFFGEGSRLTVL.

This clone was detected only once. The CDR3 reads CASSYGGNEQYF. The DNA of the CDR3 is TGTGCCAGCAGTTACGGGGGAAACGAGCAGTACTTC. The chain has TRBV28 and TRBJ2-7, with D maybe TRBD2 (6 bases). V lost 4 bases and J 5 bases, leaving 9 bases between the germline ends. The length of the CDR3 is 12 residues. Germline assignment: CDR1 MDHEN and CDR2 SYDVKM.

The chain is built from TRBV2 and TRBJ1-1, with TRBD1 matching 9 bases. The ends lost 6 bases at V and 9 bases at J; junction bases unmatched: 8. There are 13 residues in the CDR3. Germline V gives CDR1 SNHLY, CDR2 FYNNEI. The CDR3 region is CASRREQGAKAFF. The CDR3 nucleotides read TGTGCCAGCAGAAGAGAACAGGGGGCGAAAGCTTTCTTT.

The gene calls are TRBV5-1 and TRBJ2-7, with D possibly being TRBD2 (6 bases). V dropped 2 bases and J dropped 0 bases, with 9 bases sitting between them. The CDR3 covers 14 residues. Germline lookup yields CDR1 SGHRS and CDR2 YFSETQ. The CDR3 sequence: CASSFTGASYEQYF. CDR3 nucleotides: TGCGCCAGCAGCTTTACGGGAGCCTCCTACGAGCAGTACTTC.

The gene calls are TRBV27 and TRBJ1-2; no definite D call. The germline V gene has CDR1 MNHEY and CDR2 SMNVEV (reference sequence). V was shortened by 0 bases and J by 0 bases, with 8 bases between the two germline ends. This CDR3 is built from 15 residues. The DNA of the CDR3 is TGTGCCAGCAGTTTATCGAGACAAGCTAACTATGGCTACACCTTC. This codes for CASSLSRQANYGYTF.

CDR3 nucleotide sequence: TGTGCCAGCAGCCACGGGTACGAGCAGTACTTC. Protein: CASSHGYEQYF. The chain combines TRBV11-2 with TRBJ2-7, with D uncertain. Looked up from germline, CDR1 is SGHAT and CDR2 is FQNNGV. The length of the CDR3 is 11 residues. Trimming took 5 bases from V and 4 from J, leaving 6 bases between them. Full variable domain (remainder filled in from reference TRBV11-2 and TRBJ2-7): EAGVAQSPRYKIIEKRQSVAFWCNPISGHATLYWYQQILGQGPKLLIQFQNNGVVDDSQLPKDRFSAERLKGVDSTLKIQPAKLEDSAVYLCASSHGYEQYFGPGTRLTVT.

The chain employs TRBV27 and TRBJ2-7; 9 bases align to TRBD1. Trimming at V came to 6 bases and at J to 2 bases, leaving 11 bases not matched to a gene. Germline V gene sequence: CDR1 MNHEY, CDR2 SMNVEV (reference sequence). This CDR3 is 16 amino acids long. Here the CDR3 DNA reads TGTGCCAGCAGCTTTACCATGACAGGGGGTACCTACGAGCAGTACTTC. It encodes CASSFTMTGGTYEQYF.

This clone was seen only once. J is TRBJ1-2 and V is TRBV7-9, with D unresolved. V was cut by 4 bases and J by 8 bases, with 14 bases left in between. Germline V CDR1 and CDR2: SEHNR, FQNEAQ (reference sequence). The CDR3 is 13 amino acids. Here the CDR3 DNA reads TGTGCCAGCAGCTACGGCGGGGATCCCGGCTACACCTTC. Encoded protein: CASSYGGDPGYTF.

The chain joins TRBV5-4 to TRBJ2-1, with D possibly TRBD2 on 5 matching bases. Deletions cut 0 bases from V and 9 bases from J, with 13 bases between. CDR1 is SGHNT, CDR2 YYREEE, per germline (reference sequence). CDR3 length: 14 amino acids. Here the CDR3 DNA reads TGTGCCAGCAGCTTGGGTGGGTTAGCGCCTGAGCAGTTCTTC. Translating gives CASSLGGLAPEQFF.

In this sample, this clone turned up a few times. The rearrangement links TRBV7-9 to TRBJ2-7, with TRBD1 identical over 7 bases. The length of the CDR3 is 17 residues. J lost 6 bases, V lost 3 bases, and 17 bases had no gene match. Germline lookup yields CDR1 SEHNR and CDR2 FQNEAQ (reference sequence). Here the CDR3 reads CASSFHNRGSTGSEQYF. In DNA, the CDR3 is TGTGCCAGCAGCTTCCATAACAGGGGCAGTACTGGCTCCGAGCAGTACTTC.

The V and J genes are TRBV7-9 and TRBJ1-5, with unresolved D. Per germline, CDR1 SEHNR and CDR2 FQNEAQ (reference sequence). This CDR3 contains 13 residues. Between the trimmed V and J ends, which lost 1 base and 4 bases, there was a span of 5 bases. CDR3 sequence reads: CASSLGTNQPQHF. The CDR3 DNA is TGTGCCAGCAGCTTAGGCACTAATCAGCCCCAGCATTTT.

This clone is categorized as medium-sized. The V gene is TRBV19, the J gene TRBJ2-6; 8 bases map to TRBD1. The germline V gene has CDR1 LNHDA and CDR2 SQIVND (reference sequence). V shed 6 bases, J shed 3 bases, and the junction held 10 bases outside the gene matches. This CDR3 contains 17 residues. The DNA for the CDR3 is TGTGCCAGTAGCGGACAGGGTTTCTCGAGTGGGGCCAACGTCCTGACTTTC. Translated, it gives CASSGQGFSSGANVLTF.

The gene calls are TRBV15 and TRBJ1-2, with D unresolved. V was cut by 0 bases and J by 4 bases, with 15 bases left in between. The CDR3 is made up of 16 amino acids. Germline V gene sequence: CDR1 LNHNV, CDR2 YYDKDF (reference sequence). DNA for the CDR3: TGTGCCACCAGCAGAGATCAGGAGGGAGTGGGCTATGGCTACACCTTC. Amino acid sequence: CATSRDQEGVGYGYTF. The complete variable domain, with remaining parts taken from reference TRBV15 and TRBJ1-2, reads DAMVIQNPRYQVTQFGKPVTLSCSQTLNHNVMYWYQQKSSQAPKLLFHYYDKDFNNEADTPDNFQSRRPNTSFCFLDIRSPGLGDTAMYLCATSRDQEGVGYGYTFGSGTRLTVV.

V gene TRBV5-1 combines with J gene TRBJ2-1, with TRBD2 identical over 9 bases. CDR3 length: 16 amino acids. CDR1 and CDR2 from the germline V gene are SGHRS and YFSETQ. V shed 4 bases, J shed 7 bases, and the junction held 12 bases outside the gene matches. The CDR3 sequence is CASSPEVLAGSNEQFF. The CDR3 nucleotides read TGCGCCAGCAGCCCAGAAGTTCTAGCGGGGTCGAATGAGCAGTTCTTC.

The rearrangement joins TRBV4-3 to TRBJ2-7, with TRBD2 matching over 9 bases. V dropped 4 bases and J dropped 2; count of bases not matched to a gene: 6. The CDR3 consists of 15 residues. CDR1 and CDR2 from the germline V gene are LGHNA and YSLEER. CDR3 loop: CASSPLGGGAYEQYF. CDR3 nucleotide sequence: TGCGCCAGCAGCCCTCTCGGCGGGGGGGCCTACGAGCAGTACTTC.

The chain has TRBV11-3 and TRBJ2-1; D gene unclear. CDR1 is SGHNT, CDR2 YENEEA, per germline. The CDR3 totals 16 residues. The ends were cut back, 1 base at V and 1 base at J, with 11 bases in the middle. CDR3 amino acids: CASSLGRSSSYNEQFF. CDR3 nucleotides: TGTGCCAGCAGCTTAGGAAGGAGTTCATCCTACAATGAGCAGTTCTTC. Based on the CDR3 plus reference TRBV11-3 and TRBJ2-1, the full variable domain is EAGVVQSPRYKIIEKKQPVAFWCNPISGHNTLYWYLQNLGQGPELLIRYENEEAVDDSQLPKDRFSAERLKGVDSTLKIQPAELGDSAVYLCASSLGRSSSYNEQFFGPGTRLTVL.

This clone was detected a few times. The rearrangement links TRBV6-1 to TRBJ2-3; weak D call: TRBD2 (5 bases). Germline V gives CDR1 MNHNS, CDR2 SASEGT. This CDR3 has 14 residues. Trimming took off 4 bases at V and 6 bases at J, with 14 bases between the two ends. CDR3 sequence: CASSVFSEGDTQYF. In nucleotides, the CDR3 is TGTGCCAGCAGTGTCTTTTCCGAGGGCGATACGCAGTATTTT.

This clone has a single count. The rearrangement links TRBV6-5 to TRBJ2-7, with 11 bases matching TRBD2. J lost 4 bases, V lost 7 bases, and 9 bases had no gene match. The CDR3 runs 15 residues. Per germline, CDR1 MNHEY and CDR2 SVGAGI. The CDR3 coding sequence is TGTGCCAGCACCCAAACGGGACTAGCGGAGTACGAGCAGTACTTC. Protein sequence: CASTQTGLAEYEQYF.

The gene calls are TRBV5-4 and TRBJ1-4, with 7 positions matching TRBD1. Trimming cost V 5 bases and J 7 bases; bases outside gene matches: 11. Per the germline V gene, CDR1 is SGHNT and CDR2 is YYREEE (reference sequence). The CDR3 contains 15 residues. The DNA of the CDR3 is TGTGCCAGCAGTTCCGCTCGGGCAGGGGGTGAAAAACTGTTTTTT. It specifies CASSSARAGGEKLFF.

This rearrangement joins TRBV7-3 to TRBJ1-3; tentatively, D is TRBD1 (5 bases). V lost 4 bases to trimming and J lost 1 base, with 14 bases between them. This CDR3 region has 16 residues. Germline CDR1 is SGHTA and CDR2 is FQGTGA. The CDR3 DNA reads TGTGCCAGCAGCTCAGGACCGTCAGGGTCTGGAAACACCATATATTTT. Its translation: CASSSGPSGSGNTIYF. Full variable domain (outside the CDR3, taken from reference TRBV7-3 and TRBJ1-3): GAGVSQTPSNKVTEKGKYVELRCDPISGHTALYWYRQSLGQGPEFLIYFQGTGAADDSGLPNDRFFAVRPEGSVSTLKIQRTERGDSAVYLCASSSGPSGSGNTIYFGEGSWLTVV.